The next 19 T cell receptor beta chains were all read from a single sample in a study of blood T cell repertoires in COVID-19. Sequencing was performed with immunoSEQ multiplex PCR; in TCRdb, only in-frame clones are kept and a portion is missing. This sample carries a few hundred thousand clones, around 87% of them seen once, and the ten largest clones take under 2.5%. Material for sequencing was peripheral blood. These receptors were obtained from a woman aged 45 to 65 with acute or convalescent COVID-19.

This chain links TRBV7-2 with TRBJ1-2; the D gene is possibly TRBD1 (5 bases). V was clipped by 4 bases and J by 7 bases, with 13 bases between them. Germline loops: CDR1 SGHTA, CDR2 FQGNSA. This CDR3 comprises 13 residues. The CDR3 DNA reads TGTGCCAGCAGCTCAAGACGGGACTCTGGCTACACCTTC. Residues: CASSSRRDSGYTF.

This clone turned up a few times. This chain connects TRBV6-4 to TRBJ1-2; TRBD1 matches 7 bases. J was trimmed by 3 bases and V by 4 bases; bases with no gene match: 8. The germline gives CDR1 MRHNA, CDR2 SNTAGT. The CDR3 spans 15 residues. The CDR3 DNA reads TGTGCCAGCAGTGTCGACGACAGGGCTGACTATGGCTACACCTTC. It is translated as CASSVDDRADYGYTF.

The CDR3 loop is CASSDRSFADAFF. The CDR3 coding sequence is TGTGCCAGTAGTGACAGGTCCTTCGCCGATGCTTTCTTT. The chain uses TRBV19 and TRBJ1-1, with D possibly being TRBD1 (6 bases). Germline V lookup: CDR1 LNHDA, CDR2 SQIVND (reference sequence). This CDR3 region has 13 residues. Trimming pared 5 bases from V and 11 bases from J, leaving 18 bases between. Full variable domain (rest looked up from reference TRBV19 and TRBJ1-1): DGGITQSPKYLFRKEGQNVTLSCEQNLNHDAMYWYRQDPGQGLRLIYYSQIVNDFQKGDIAEGYSVSREKKESFPLTVTSAQKNPTAFYLCASSDRSFADAFFGQGTRLTVV.

This chain connects TRBV7-8 to TRBJ1-6; D is unresolved. There are 15 residues in the CDR3. Germline loops: CDR1 SGHVS, CDR2 FQNEAQ. The V and J ends lost 2 bases and 10 bases respectively, with 15 bases between them. CDR3 protein: CASSLSGVSGSPLHF. In DNA, the CDR3 is TGTGCCAGCAGCTTAAGTGGAGTCTCGGGATCACCCCTCCACTTT.

This sequence joins TRBV25-1 and TRBJ2-7; 9 bases match TRBD1. CDR1 and CDR2 (germline): MGHDK, SYGVNS. This CDR3 has 12 residues. The V and J ends lost 6 bases and 6 bases, in that order; junction bases with no gene match: 3. For the CDR3, the DNA is TGTGCCAGCAGACAGGGGGCGGCCGAGCAGTACTTC. Its translation is CASRQGAAEQYF.

The rearrangement uses TRBV6-5 and TRBJ1-5; D is undetermined. The V end lost 0 bases, the J end lost 5 bases, and 8 bases lay between the germline ends. The CDR3 loop spans 14 amino acids. Germline V gene sequence: CDR1 MNHEY, CDR2 SVGAGI. As DNA, the CDR3 is TGTGCCAGCAGTTACTCGACTCGGGATCAGCCCCAGCATTTT. Translated: CASSYSTRDQPQHF.

V is TRBV11-2 and J is TRBJ2-7, with D possibly matching TRBD1 (5 bases). The CDR3 runs 16 residues. Germline loops: CDR1 SGHAT, CDR2 FQNNGV. The V end was cut by 5 bases, the J end by 0 bases, with 17 bases between. CDR3 nucleotide sequence: TGTGCCAGCAGCCCCGAGGTGGGCAGGGACTCCTACGAGCAGTACTTC. Its translation: CASSPEVGRDSYEQYF.

This chain uses TRBV3-1 (or the pseudogene TRBV3-2) with TRBJ1-1; the D gene is possibly TRBD1 (5 bases). Germline-derived CDR1 and CDR2 are LGHDT and YNNKEL (reference sequence). Trimming took 0 bases from V and 10 from J, leaving 15 bases between them. The CDR3 runs 14 residues. The CDR3 coding sequence is TGTGCCAGCAGCCAAGAGGAACGGACACCCGCAGCTTTCTTT. It encodes CASSQEERTPAAFF.

J is TRBJ2-7 and V is TRBV25-1; weak D call: TRBD1 (5 bases). CDR3 length: 12 residues. V lost 6 bases and J lost 4, with 10 bases in between. CDR1 MGHDK and CDR2 SYGVNS come from the germline V gene. The CDR3 region is CASRSGFYEQYF. In DNA form, the CDR3 reads TGTGCCAGCAGATCAGGGTTTTACGAGCAGTACTTC.

J is TRBJ2-3 and V is TRBV7-9; D perhaps matches TRBD2 (6 bases). V was trimmed by 1 base and J by 3 bases, leaving 11 bases between them. The CDR3 loop spans 15 amino acids. In germline, CDR1 is SEHNR, CDR2 FQNEAQ (reference sequence). CDR3 amino acids: CASSLVTGETDTQYF. DNA for the CDR3: TGTGCCAGCAGCTTAGTTACGGGAGAAACAGATACGCAGTATTTT.

The V call is TRBV4-1, the J call TRBJ2-7; TRBD2 agrees at 8 bases. The CDR3 extends over 14 amino acids. Trimming cost V 1 base and J 7 bases; bases outside gene matches: 6. Germline assignment: CDR1 MGHRA and CDR2 YSYEKL. CDR3 nucleotides: TGCGCCAGCAGCCAAGCGGGACTAGTCAGGGAGCAGTACTTC. This sequence encodes CASSQAGLVREQYF.

The chain combines TRBV24-1 with TRBJ2-4; possibly TRBD1 for D (5 bases). There are 13 residues in the CDR3. Trimming left V 3 bases short and J 8 bases short, with 10 bases between. CDR1 and CDR2 (germline): KGHDR, SFDVKD. CDR3 nucleotides: TGTGCCACCAGTGATCAGGGATCGGACATTCAGTACTTC. This sequence encodes CATSDQGSDIQYF.

The chain carries TRBV4-2 and TRBJ2-5; TRBD2 agrees at 8 bases. CDR1 is LGHNA and CDR2 is YNFKEQ in the germline V gene. Unmatched junction bases numbered 8, after V lost 4 bases and J lost 1 base. The length of the CDR3 is 16 residues. CDR3 DNA sequence: TGTGCCAGCAGCCCGAGAGGTACTAGCGGCCAAGAGACCCAGTACTTC. Amino acid sequence: CASSPRGTSGQETQYF.

The chain is built from TRBV19 and TRBJ2-5; D perhaps matches TRBD2 (7 bases). Germline CDR1 is LNHDA and CDR2 is SQIVND (reference sequence). V was cut by 1 base and J by 4 bases, with 16 bases left in between. CDR3 size: 16 residues. The CDR3 loop reads CASSIGRRGGLETQYF. The CDR3 nucleotides are TGTGCCAGTAGTATAGGAAGAAGGGGGGGTCTAGAGACCCAGTACTTC.

V gene TRBV15 combines with J gene TRBJ1-4; TRBD1 is a possible D gene (5 bases). Trimming shortened V by 0 bases and J by 4 bases, and 9 bases separated the two germline ends. The CDR3 is 15 residues long. Germline CDR1 LNHNV, CDR2 YYDKDF (reference sequence). The DNA of the CDR3 is TGTGCCACCAGCAGAGACAGAGACAGTAATGAAAAACTGTTTTTT. Translated: CATSRDRDSNEKLFF.

The V and J genes are TRBV5-1 and TRBJ2-7; perhaps TRBD2 as D (6 bases). V shed 4 bases and J shed 0 bases, with 11 bases lying between them. The CDR3 has 14 amino acids. In germline, CDR1 is SGHRS, CDR2 YFSETQ. The CDR3 DNA sequence: TGCGCCAGCAGCAACCCGGGGGTCTCCTACGAGCAGTACTTC. Translating gives CASSNPGVSYEQYF.

The rearrangement joins TRBV29-1 to TRBJ1-2, with 7 positions matching TRBD1. The CDR3 runs to 15 residues. Trimming at V came to 5 bases and at J to 0 bases, leaving 9 bases not matched to a gene. Germline V gives CDR1 SQVTM, CDR2 ANQGSEA. The CDR3 region is CSVPGQSSANYGYTF. Here the CDR3 DNA reads TGCAGCGTTCCGGGACAGTCATCAGCTAACTATGGCTACACCTTC. Based on the CDR3 plus reference TRBV29-1 and TRBJ1-2, the full variable domain is SAVISQKPSRDICQRGTSLTIQCQVDSQVTMMFWYRQQPGQSLTLIATANQGSEATYESGFVIDKFPISRPNLTFSTLTVSNMSPEDSSIYLCSVPGQSSANYGYTFGSGTRLTVV.

J is TRBJ2-3 and V is TRBV19; TRBD2 aligns across 9 bases. The CDR3 loop spans 16 amino acids. The V gene end was trimmed by 2 bases and the J gene end by 6 bases; junction bases not matched to a gene: 9. Germline CDR1 is LNHDA and CDR2 is SQIVND (reference sequence). This CDR3 is CASSILPAGGRDTQYF. CDR3 nucleotide sequence: TGTGCCAGTAGTATACTCCCAGCGGGAGGCAGGGATACGCAGTATTTT.

The chain links TRBV25-1 to TRBJ2-7; D call uncertain. Trimming took off 5 bases at V and 6 bases at J, with 8 bases between the two ends. The CDR3 runs to 11 residues. Germline V gene sequence: CDR1 MGHDK, CDR2 SYGVNS. CDR3 protein: CASSPLSEQYF. CDR3 coding DNA: TGTGCCAGCAGTCCCTTGAGCGAGCAGTACTTC.